This T cell receptor (beta chain) is drawn from a study of cytomegalovirus exposure and HLA in healthy donors. As for this clone: No antigen is known for it.

General study results and limits: Accurate predictions that matched the HLA-A and HLA-B alleles of most subjects were reportedly made from TCR beta sequences. V segments that were indistinguishable, TRBV6-2 and TRBV6-3 among them, were omitted from analysis. Donors belonging to an Asian-associated ancestry cluster reportedly showed fewer N-insertions in productive TCRs than the 666-donor mean, according to what a later analysis found.

Germline-derived CDR1 and CDR2 are SGHTA and FQGNSA. This CDR3 is 13 amino acids long. The V and J ends lost 4 bases and 4 bases respectively, with 10 bases between them. The PCR made use of 60 Vbeta and 13 Jbeta primers. The assay was immunoSEQ multiplex PCR, and TCRdb's table has in-frame clones only and misses some. The sample carries some 210,000 clones, about nine tenths recorded once. The sequence was obtained from a man aged 25-45 years in good health and CMV-seronegative. Sequencing was carried out using PBMCs. The chain is built from TRBV7-2 and TRBJ1-2; D call uncertain. The CDR3 DNA is TGTGCCAGCAGCTCCCTCCGTTCCTATGGCTACACCTTC. Its protein product is CASSSLRSYGYTF.